The 23 T cell receptor beta chains given below trace back to one sample, sequenced in a study of T cells expressing NK-cell markers. Reprocessing the 5' RACE reads, TCRdb reports a single entry for every CDR3 protein and omits DNA. Recorded for this sample: approximately 380,000 distinct CDR3 sequences. Sequenced material: blood T cells: a sorted CD56 or NKG2C T cell subset, CD4+ or CD8+ T cells, or bulk PBMC T cells (not recorded which). The receptor set was obtained from a man aged 18-69 years in good health.

This chain connects TRBV20-1 to TRBJ2-1; the TCRdb call, TRBD2, lacks DNA for checking. Germline V lookup: CDR1 DFQATT, CDR2 SNEGSKA (reference sequence). The CDR3 contains 13 residues. The CDR3 sequence is CSVSGGNVNEQFF.

This chain uses TRBV29-1 with TRBJ2-3; checking the TCRdb D call of TRBD2 is not possible without DNA. The CDR3 is made up of 14 amino acids. The germline CDR1 and CDR2 sequences are SQVTM and ANQGSEA. The CDR3: CSALWRDRTDTQYF.

The chain links TRBV20-1 to TRBJ2-7; TCRdb reports TRBD1, a call that lacks DNA to check it against. Per germline, CDR1 DFQATT and CDR2 SNEGSKA (reference sequence). The CDR3 extends over 18 amino acids. The CDR3 region is CSARVVGQRLRYSYEQYF.

This chain joins TRBV4-2 and TRBJ2-5; TCRdb returns TRBD2, unconfirmable since there is no DNA. Looked up from germline, CDR1 is LGHNA and CDR2 is YNFKEQ. The CDR3 spans 15 residues. Here the CDR3 reads CASSQDLAGGETQYF.

The rearrangement uses TRBV15 and TRBJ2-7; there is no DNA to check the TCRdb D call of TRBD1. The CDR3 spans 15 residues. Germline-derived CDR1 and CDR2 are LNHNV and YYDKDF (reference sequence). The chain's CDR3 is CATSRAGTPFYEQYF.

CDR3 amino acids: CASSQVNGESSF. The chain has TRBV4-2 and TRBJ2-7; TCRdb gives TRBD2 as the D gene, but with no DNA this cannot be confirmed. The CDR3 runs 12 residues. Germline V gene sequence: CDR1 LGHNA, CDR2 YNFKEQ.

The V call is TRBV7-9, the J call TRBJ2-2; TCRdb's D call of TRBD2 is untestable without DNA. The CDR3 contains 15 residues. The germline V gene has CDR1 SEHNR and CDR2 FQNEAQ (reference sequence). CDR3 protein: CAGTVRGINTGELFF.

The chain is built from TRBV5-1 and TRBJ1-6. In germline, CDR1 is SGHRS, CDR2 YFSETQ. This CDR3 spans 11 amino acids. The CDR3 protein is CASSNNSPLHF.

The chain uses TRBV6-1 and TRBJ2-7; TCRdb picks TRBD1, but there is no DNA to check that call. This CDR3 has 14 residues. Germline CDR1 and CDR2: MNHNS and SASEGT. The CDR3 sequence is CASSELAQRGEQYF.

This chain uses TRBV2 with TRBJ1-1; TCRdb selects TRBD1, and the lack of DNA leaves this call unchecked. Germline V gene sequence: CDR1 SNHLY, CDR2 FYNNEI. CDR3 size: 16 residues. This chain's CDR3 is CASSERGAGMNTEAFF.

This chain uses TRBV5-1 with TRBJ2-1; TCRdb lists TRBD1, though no DNA is available to test this call. Germline V CDR1 and CDR2: SGHRS, YFSETQ. CDR3 length: 14 amino acids. The CDR3 loop is CASSSSSVAGEQFF.

This chain uses TRBV28 with TRBJ2-7; the TRBD1 assignment by TCRdb is unverifiable without DNA. Germline V CDR1 and CDR2: MDHEN, SYDVKM. There are 14 residues in the CDR3. CDR3 amino acids: CASSLFQGAFEQYF.

V usage is TRBV4-2 and J usage is TRBJ2-7; TCRdb proposes TRBD2, but this gene call is untestable without DNA. The CDR3 loop spans 15 amino acids. Germline assignment: CDR1 LGHNA and CDR2 YNFKEQ. The CDR3 spells CASSQGTLAAYEQYF.

The V and J genes are TRBV5-8 and TRBJ1-5; the TCRdb D gene call, TRBD1, has no DNA to confirm it. Germline V lookup: CDR1 SGHTS, CDR2 YDEGEE. This CDR3 has 13 residues. The CDR3 is CASSRQGYQPQHF.

This chain uses TRBV12-3 or TRBV12-4 with TRBJ2-3; the D gene TCRdb calls, TRBD1, cannot be checked with no DNA. CDR3 length: 15 residues. The CDR3 spells CASSFGGTGGDTQYF.

The V call is TRBV20-1, the J call TRBJ1-4. The CDR3 consists of 13 residues. CDR1 is DFQATT, CDR2 SNEGSKA, per germline (reference sequence). The CDR3 protein is CSALAVTNEKLFF.

The rearrangement links TRBV7-2 to TRBJ2-1; without DNA, the TCRdb call of TRBD2 cannot be checked. The CDR3 sequence is 16 residues long. CDR1 is SGHTA and CDR2 is FQGNSA in the germline V gene. The CDR3 sequence: CASRLAGTSGGNEQFF.

The chain uses TRBV5-1 and TRBJ2-5; TCRdb indicates TRBD1, and absent DNA this call remains unverified. The CDR3 runs to 12 residues. Germline V gene data show CDR1 as SGHRS and CDR2 as YFSETQ. CDR3 sequence reads: CASRQGLETQYF.

The rearrangement links TRBV25-1 to TRBJ2-7; TCRdb indicates TRBD2, and absent DNA this call remains unverified. CDR3 length equals 19 residues. Germline CDR1 MGHDK, CDR2 SYGVNS. CDR3 amino acids: CASRPPPGPNGRSSYEQYF.

The V gene is TRBV28, the J gene TRBJ2-7; checking the TCRdb D call of TRBD1 is not possible without DNA. Per germline, CDR1 MDHEN and CDR2 SYDVKM. This CDR3 comprises 14 residues. CDR3 amino acids: CASSSPDRGGEQYF. Drawing the rest from reference TRBV28 and TRBJ2-7, the complete variable domain is DVKVTQSSRYLVKRTGEKVFLECVQDMDHENMFWYRQDPGLGLRLIYFSYDVKMKEKGDIPEGYSVSREKKERFSLILESASTNQTSMYLCASSSPDRGGEQYFGPGTRLTVT.

This chain links TRBV11-3 with TRBJ2-3; checking the TCRdb D call of TRBD2 is not possible without DNA. The CDR3 loop spans 18 amino acids. From germline, CDR1 is SGHNT and CDR2 YENEEA. The CDR3 loop reads CASSLGGLAGGLTDTQYF.

The CDR3 is CSARRQGVETQYF. The chain links TRBV20-1 to TRBJ2-5; TCRdb reports TRBD1, a call that lacks DNA to check it against. Germline V gene data show CDR1 as DFQATT and CDR2 as SNEGSKA (reference sequence). The CDR3 length is 13 residues.

The V and J genes are TRBV6-5 and TRBJ2-2; the D call of TRBD1 rests on TCRdb alone, since no DNA is present to check it. The germline V gene encodes CDR1 MNHEY and CDR2 SVGAGI. This CDR3 has 19 residues. CDR3 sequence reads: CASSYSFLTTGANTGELFF.